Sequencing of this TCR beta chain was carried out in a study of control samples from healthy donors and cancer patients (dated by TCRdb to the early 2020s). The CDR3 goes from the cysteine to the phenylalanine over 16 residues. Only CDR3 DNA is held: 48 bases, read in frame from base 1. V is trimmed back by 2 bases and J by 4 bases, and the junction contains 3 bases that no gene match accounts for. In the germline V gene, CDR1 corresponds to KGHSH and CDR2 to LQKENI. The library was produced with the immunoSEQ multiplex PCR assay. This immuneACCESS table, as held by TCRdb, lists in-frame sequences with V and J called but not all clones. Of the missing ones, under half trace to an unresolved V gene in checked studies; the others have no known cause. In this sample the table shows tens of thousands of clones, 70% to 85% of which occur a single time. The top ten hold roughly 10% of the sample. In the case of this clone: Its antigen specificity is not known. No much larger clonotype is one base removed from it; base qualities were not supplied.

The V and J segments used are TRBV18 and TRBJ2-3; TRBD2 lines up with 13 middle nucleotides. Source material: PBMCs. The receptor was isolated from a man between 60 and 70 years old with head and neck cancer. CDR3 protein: CASSPRTSGSADTQYF. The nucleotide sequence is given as TGTGCCAGCTCACCAAGGACTAGCGGGAGTGCAGATACGCAGTATTTT.